The next 3 T cell receptor beta chains were all read from a single sample in a study of shared clonotypes between healthy human individuals. Here immunoSEQ multiplex PCR was the method, and the copy in TCRdb shows in-frame clones only, minus some. The sample consists of some 1.4 million clones, roughly 96% of them appearing once. Source material: naive CD4+ T cells sorted from blood. Indicated subset: CD45RA+ positively selected. Receptors were obtained from a young man in good health.

This chain joins TRBV10-3 and TRBJ2-7; D is undetermined. Germline V CDR1 and CDR2: ENHRY, SYGVKD. The CDR3 covers 15 residues. Trimming removed 7 bases from V and 0 bases from J, with 16 bases in between. CDR3 DNA: TGTGCCATCATGGCCCCGGGCCCGGTCTCCTACGAGCAGTACTTC. It encodes CAIMAPGPVSYEQYF.

The chain carries TRBV28 and TRBJ1-4; no clear D gene. CDR1 and CDR2 (germline): MDHEN, SYDVKM. The CDR3 totals 15 residues. Trimming stripped 2 bases from V and 9 bases from J, with 16 bases between. Here the CDR3 DNA reads TGTGCCAGCAGTTTAAGACAATCAGGTGCCCAAAAACTGTTTTTT. Translating it yields CASSLRQSGAQKLFF. The variable domain in full, completed from reference TRBV28 and TRBJ1-4, reads DVKVTQSSRYLVKRTGEKVFLECVQDMDHENMFWYRQDPGLGLRLIYFSYDVKMKEKGDIPEGYSVSREKKERFSLILESASTNQTSMYLCASSLRQSGAQKLFFGSGTQLSVL.

The chain has TRBV27 and TRBJ2-1; D is ambiguous. V was cut by 6 bases and J by 2 bases, with 8 bases left in between. This CDR3 comprises 13 residues. CDR1 MNHEY and CDR2 SMNVEV come from the germline V gene (reference sequence). CDR3 region: CASRESAYNEQFF. The CDR3 coding sequence is TGTGCCAGCAGAGAGTCGGCCTACAATGAGCAGTTCTTC.